This TCR beta chain was obtained from a study of blood T cell repertoires in COVID-19. Original data processing: Amplifying reference gene primers gave estimates of nucleated cell counts. Clones were sequenced by immunoSEQ multiplex PCR, and TCRdb holds only the in-frame ones, with some missing. V and J calls and clone size are those listed in that table; D and trimming were worked out from the DNA. The sample consists of some 290,000 clones, 86% of them appearing once. This CDR3 has 14 amino acids. With V trimmed by 7 bases and J by 0 bases, 5 bases remained unmatched. CDR1 and CDR2 (germline): SGHRS, YFSETQ.

The clonotype was recovered from a man aged 18 to 29 with active or convalescent COVID-19. This rearrangement joins TRBV5-1 to TRBJ1-1; TRBD1 agrees at 8 bases. The sample taken for sequencing was peripheral blood. This CDR3 reads CASAKTGVNTEAFF. DNA of the CDR3: TGCGCCAGCGCGAAGACAGGGGTGAACACTGAAGCTTTCTTT.